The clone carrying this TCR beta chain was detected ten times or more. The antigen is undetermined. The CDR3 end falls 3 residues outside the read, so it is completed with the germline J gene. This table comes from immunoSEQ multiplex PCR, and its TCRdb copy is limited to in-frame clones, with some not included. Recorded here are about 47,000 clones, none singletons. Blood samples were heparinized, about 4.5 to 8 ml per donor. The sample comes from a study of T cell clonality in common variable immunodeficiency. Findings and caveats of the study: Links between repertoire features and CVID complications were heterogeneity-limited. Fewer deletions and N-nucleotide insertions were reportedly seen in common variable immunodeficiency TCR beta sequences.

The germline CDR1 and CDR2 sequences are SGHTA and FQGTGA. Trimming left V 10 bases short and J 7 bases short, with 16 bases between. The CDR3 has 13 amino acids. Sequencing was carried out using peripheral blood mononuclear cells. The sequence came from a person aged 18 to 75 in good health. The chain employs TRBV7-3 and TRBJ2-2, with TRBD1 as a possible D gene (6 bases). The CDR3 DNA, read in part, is TGTGCCATCCAAGACCAGGGGAACGGGGAG. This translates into CAIQDQGNGE. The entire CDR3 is CAIQDQGNGELFF.